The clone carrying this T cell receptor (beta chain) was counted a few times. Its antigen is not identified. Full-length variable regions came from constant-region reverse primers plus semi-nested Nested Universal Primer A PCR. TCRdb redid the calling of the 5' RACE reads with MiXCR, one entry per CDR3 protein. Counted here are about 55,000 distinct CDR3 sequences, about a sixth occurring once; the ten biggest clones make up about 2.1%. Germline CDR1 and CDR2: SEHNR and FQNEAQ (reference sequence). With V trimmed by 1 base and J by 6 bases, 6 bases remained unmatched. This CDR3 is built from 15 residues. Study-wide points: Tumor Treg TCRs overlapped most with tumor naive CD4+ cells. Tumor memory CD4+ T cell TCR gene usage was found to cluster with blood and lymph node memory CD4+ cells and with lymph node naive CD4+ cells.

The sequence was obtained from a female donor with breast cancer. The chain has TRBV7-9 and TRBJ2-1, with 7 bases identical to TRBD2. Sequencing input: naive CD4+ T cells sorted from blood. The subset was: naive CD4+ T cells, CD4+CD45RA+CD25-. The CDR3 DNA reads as TGTGCCAGCAGCTTAGGGCCTACTAGCGCCAATGAGCAGTTCTTC. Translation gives CASSLGPTSANEQFF.